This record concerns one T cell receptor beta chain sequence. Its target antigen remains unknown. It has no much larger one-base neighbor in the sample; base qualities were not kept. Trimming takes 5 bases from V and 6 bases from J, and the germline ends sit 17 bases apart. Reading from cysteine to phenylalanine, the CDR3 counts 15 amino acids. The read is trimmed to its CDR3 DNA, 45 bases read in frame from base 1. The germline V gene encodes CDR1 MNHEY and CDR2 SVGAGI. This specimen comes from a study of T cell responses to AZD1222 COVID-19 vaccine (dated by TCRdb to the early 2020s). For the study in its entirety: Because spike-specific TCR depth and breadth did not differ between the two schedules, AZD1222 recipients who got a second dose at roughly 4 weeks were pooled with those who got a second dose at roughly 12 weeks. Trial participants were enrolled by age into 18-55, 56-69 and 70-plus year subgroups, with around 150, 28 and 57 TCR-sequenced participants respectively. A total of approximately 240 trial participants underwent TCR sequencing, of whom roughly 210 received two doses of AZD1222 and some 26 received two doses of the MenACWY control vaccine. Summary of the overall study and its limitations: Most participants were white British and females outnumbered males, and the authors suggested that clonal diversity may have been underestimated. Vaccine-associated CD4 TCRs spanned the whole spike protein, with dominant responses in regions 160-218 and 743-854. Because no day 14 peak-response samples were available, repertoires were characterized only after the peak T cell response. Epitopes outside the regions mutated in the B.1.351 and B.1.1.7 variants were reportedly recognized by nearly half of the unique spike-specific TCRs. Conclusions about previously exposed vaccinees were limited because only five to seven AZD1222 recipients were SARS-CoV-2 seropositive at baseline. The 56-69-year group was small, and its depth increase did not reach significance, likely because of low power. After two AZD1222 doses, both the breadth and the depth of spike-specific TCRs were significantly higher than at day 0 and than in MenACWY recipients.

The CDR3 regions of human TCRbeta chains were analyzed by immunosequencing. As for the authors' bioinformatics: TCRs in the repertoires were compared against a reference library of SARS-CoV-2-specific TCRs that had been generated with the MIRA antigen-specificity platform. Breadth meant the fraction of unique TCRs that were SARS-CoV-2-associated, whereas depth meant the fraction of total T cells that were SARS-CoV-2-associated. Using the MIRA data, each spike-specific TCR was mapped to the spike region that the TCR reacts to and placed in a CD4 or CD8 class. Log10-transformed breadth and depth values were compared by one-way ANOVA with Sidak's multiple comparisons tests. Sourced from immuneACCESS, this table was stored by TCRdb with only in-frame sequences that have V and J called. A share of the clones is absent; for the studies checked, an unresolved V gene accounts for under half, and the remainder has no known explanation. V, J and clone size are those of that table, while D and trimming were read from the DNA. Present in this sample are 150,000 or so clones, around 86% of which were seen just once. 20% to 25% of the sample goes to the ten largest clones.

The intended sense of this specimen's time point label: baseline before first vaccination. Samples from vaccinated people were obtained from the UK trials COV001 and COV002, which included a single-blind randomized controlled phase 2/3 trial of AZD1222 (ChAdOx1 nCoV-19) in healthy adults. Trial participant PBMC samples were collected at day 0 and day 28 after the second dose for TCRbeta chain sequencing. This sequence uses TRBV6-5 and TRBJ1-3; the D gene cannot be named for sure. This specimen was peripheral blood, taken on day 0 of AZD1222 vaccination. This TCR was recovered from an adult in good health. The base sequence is TGTGCCAGCAGTAGACAATTCGGTCTGGAAAACACCATATATTTT. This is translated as CASSRQFGLENTIYF.